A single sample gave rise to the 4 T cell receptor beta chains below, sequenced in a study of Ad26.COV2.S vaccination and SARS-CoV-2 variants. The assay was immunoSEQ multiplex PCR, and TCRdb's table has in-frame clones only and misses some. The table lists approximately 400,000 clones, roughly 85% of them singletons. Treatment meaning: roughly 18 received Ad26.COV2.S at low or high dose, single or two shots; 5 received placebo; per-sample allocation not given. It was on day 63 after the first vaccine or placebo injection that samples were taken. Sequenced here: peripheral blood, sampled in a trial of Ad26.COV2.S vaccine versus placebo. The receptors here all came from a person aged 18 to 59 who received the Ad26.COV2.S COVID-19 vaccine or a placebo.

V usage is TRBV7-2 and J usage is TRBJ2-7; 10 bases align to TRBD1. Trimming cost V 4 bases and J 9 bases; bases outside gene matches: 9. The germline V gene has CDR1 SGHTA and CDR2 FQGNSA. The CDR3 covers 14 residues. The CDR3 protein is CASSSGQGYGRQYF. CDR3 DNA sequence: TGTGCCAGCAGCTCGGGACAGGGGTACGGTCGGCAGTACTTC.

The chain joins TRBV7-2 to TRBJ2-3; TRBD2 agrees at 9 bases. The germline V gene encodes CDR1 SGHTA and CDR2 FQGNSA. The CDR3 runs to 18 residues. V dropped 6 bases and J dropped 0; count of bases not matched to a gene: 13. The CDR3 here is CASSLPLGLATSTDTQYF. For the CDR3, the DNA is TGTGCCAGCAGTCTCCCCTTAGGACTAGCGACTAGCACAGATACGCAGTATTTT.

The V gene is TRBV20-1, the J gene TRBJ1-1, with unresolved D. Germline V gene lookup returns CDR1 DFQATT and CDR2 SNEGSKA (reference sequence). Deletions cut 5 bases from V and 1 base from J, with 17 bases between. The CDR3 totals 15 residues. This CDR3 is CSARGHEDKNTEAFF. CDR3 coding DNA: TGCAGTGCTCGTGGTCACGAAGATAAGAACACTGAAGCTTTCTTT.

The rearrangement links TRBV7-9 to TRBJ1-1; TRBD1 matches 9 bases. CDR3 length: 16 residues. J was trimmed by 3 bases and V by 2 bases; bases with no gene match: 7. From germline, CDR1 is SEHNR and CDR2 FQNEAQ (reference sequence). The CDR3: CASSLLGTGKDTEAFF. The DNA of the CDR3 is TGTGCCAGCAGCTTACTTGGGACAGGGAAGGACACTGAAGCTTTCTTT.